The rows below give T cell receptor beta chains drawn from one sample of a study of shared clonotypes between healthy human individuals. The assay was immunoSEQ multiplex PCR, and TCRdb's table has in-frame clones only and misses some. The sample carries 2,500,000 or so clones, more than 80% recorded once. The source material was naive CD4+ T cells sorted from blood. These receptors were collected from a man aged 18 to 30 in good health. Both conserved end residues are part of each CDR3.

v_call cdr3_length cdr3_aa
TRBV29-1 14 CSAHTSASTDTQYF
TRBV6-1 13 CASPRTSGSEQYF
TRBV7-9 15 CASSQYRTGGFEQFF
TRBV19 16 CASSTSGTWVGNTIYF
TRBV6-6 16 CASSPSGVPGANVLTF
TRBV6-1 19 CASSEMGGTSGGRGETQYF
TRBV7-2 16 CASSLRLAGGPDTQYF
TRBV6-1 15 CASSEIGGAGQPQHF
TRBV9 15 CASSLTSGGANTQYF
TRBV30 14 CAWSATGPPYEQYF
TRBV11-2 13 CASSQAGGAEQYF
TRBV19 15 CASSHGGESSYEQYF
TRBV28 16 CASSTGTLIAKNIQYF
TRBV7-8 14 CASSQAGDNQPQHF
TRBV7-9 13 CASSFYGGETQYF
TRBV2 15 CASSETGVSTDTQYF
TRBV4-2 16 CASSQGPGQGGNTIYF
TRBV10-3 15 CAISGGTGVNSPLHF
TRBV30 13 CAWSASGYTEAFF
TRBV25-1 11 CASSRYEKLFF
TRBV6-1 14 CASSSQGFNSPLHF
TRBV11-2 15 CASSLALSSGETQYF
TRBV5-5 14 CASSRPPGQETQYF
TRBV6-6 12 CASSYSSDTQYF
TRBV5-8 15 CASPRGYSIADTQYF
TRBV19 15 CASSIPDEVVRGYTF
TRBV28 14 CATRQGINTGELFF
TRBV5-4 18 CASSLPGPSLQNTGELFF
TRBV5-4 16 CASSLSGEVYNSPLHF
TRBV6-4 15 CASSEGYSYNSPLHF
TRBV21-1 18 CASSKVRIRQGRNQPQHF
TRBV5-1 15 CASSFEGLGTGELFF
TRBV19 14 CASSPWTGGYGYTF
TRBV4-2 15 CASSQESRGDQPQHF
TRBV10-3 16 CATNLEGPSSNQPQHF
TRBV5-1 13 CASSLGRVETQYF
TRBV5-1 15 CASSSGTSGVDTQYF
TRBV7-2 15 CASRRGQTNTGELFF
TRBV10-3 14 CAIRNIPADSPLHF
TRBV30 12 CAWSVRDEKLFF